This TCR beta chain stems from a study of PD-1 blockade in classical Hodgkin lymphoma. Notes on this clone: Its antigen is still unknown.

CDR1 is LNHDA and CDR2 is SQIVND in the germline V gene (reference sequence). CDR3 size: 15 residues. V lost 5 bases and J 2 bases, leaving 15 bases between the germline ends. Time point specified: cycle 4 day 1 (C4D1), after 5 to 7 weeks of nivolumab. Brentuximab vedotin exposure varied among the patients, all of whom had relapsed after autologous stem cell transplantation. This table comes from immunoSEQ multiplex PCR, and its TCRdb copy is limited to in-frame clones, with some not included. The table records under 60,000 clones, around nine tenths of them present only once. Regarding the study as a whole: Repertoire differences lack defined causes, possibly disease activity or prior therapy. At baseline, newly diagnosed patients reportedly showed less TCR diversity than healthy donors.

Sequencing was performed on peripheral blood mononuclear cells (PBMCs), taken before the fourth cycle of nivolumab. This sequence joins TRBV19 and TRBJ2-5; tentative D call: TRBD1 (6 bases). This TCR came from a human donor with classical Hodgkin lymphoma. CDR3 sequence (DNA): TGTGCCAGTAGTCCCCGGGACAACCGTCAAGAGACCCAGTACTTC. Translated, it gives CASSPRDNRQETQYF.